One sample yielded the 5 T cell receptor beta chains listed below, sequenced in a study of stem cell transplantation in POMP-related autoinflammatory disease. Profiled with immunoSEQ multiplex PCR; TCRdb holds only in-frame clones, not every one. The repertoire consists of tens of thousands of clones, with under 95% occurring once and the leading ten covering about 0.66%. Sequenced material: CD4+ T cells from PBMCs, taken after stem cell transplantation. The receptors originated from a human patient with POMP-related autoinflammation and immune dysregulation (PRAID). Some T cells may trace back to the graft donor.

V gene TRBV5-1 combines with J gene TRBJ1-4; no definite D call. Germline V lookup: CDR1 SGHRS, CDR2 YFSETQ. V shed 1 base and J shed 3 bases, with 7 bases lying between them. The CDR3 loop spans 14 amino acids. CDR3 amino acids: CASSLSGANEKLFF. In nucleotides, the CDR3 is TGCGCCAGCAGCTTGTCCGGAGCTAATGAAAAACTGTTTTTT.

This chain connects TRBV11-2 to TRBJ1-1; TRBD1 matches 9 bases. Germline lookup yields CDR1 SGHAT and CDR2 FQNNGV. The CDR3 extends over 15 amino acids. V dropped 2 bases and J dropped 1; count of bases not matched to a gene: 2. The CDR3 here is CASSLMGQGNTEAFF. In DNA form, the CDR3 reads TGTGCCAGCAGCTTAATGGGACAGGGGAACACTGAAGCTTTCTTT.

The J gene is TRBJ2-7, the V gene TRBV20-1; D is unresolved. The V end was cut by 0 bases, the J end by 6 bases, with 6 bases between. Germline V lookup: CDR1 DFQATT, CDR2 SNEGSKA (reference sequence). CDR3 size: 11 residues. DNA of the CDR3: TGCAGTGCTAGAGACGCGCCCGAGCAGTACTTC. Translating gives CSARDAPEQYF.

V gene TRBV3-1 (or the pseudogene TRBV3-2) combines with J gene TRBJ1-5; D perhaps matches TRBD1 (6 bases). Per germline, CDR1 LGHDT and CDR2 YNNKEL (reference sequence). The V end lost 1 base, the J end lost 6 bases, and 10 bases lay between the germline ends. CDR3 length: 14 amino acids. DNA of the CDR3: TGTGCCAGCAGCCAAGGTGGAGGGGGTCAGCCCCAGCATTTT. Translation gives CASSQGGGGQPQHF.

This chain's CDR3 is CASSPGTLAQHF. For the CDR3, the DNA is TGTGCCAGCAGCCCCGGGACTCTGGCCCAGCATTTT. The chain recombines TRBV28 with TRBJ1-5; D is perhaps TRBD1 (5 bases). The CDR3 has 12 residues. V was clipped by 6 bases and J by 11 bases, with 14 bases between them. The V gene's germline CDR1 is MDHEN and CDR2 SYDVKM.